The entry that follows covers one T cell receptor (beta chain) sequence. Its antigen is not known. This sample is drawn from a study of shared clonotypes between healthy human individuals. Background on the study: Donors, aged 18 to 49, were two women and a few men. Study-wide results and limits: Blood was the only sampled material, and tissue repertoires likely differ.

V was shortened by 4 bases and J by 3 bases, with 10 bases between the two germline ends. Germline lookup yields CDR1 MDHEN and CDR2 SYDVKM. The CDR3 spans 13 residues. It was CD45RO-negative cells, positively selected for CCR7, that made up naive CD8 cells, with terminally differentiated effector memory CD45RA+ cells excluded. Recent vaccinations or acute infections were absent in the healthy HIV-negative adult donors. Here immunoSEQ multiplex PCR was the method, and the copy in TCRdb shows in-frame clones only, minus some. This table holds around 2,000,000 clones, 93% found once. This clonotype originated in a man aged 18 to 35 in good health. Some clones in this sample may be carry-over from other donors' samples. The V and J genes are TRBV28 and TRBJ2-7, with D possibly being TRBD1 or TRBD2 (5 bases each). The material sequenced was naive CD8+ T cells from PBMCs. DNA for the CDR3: TGTGCCAGCAGTTACCGGGGCCACTACGAGCAGTACTTC. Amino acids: CASSYRGHYEQYF.